The clone carrying this T cell receptor (beta chain) occurred many times. This entry is derived from a study of T cells in Graves' hyperthyroidism and ophthalmopathy. Orbital computed tomography and thyroid ultrasound, together with serum TRAb and thyroxine and clinical symptoms, were used for diagnoses. Amplified regions were TCR beta CDR3 sequences from RNA transcripts. A set of HTBI primers served as the primers for a first-round RT-PCR of the TCR CDR3. TCRdb ran MiXCR on the multiplex PCR reads and lists one entry per CDR3 protein. The sample records approximately 400,000 distinct CDR3 sequences, approximately 13% being singletons. Germline CDR1 reads MNHNS; CDR2 reads SASEGT. The CDR3 runs 15 residues. Unmatched junction bases numbered 13, after V lost 5 bases and J lost 7 bases.

The sample comprised blood. The clonotype originates from a woman aged 60-75 years with Graves' hyperthyroidism. The chain has TRBV6-1 and TRBJ2-5, with 7 bases lining up with TRBD1. CDR3 loop: CASSSPFTGAATQYF. The CDR3 coding sequence is TGTGCCAGCAGTAGCCCATTTACAGGGGCGGCGACCCAGTACTTC.